The source of this T cell receptor (beta chain) is a study of early T cells in non-severe SARS-CoV-2 infection (dated by TCRdb to the early 2020s). In terms of the full investigation: Bulk RNA from unsorted whole blood was used for TCR sequencing, so alpha and beta chains could not be paired. Overall study outcomes, separate from this receptor: VDJdb matching was skewed toward anti-spike CD8 responses and likely underestimated virus-specific expansions by missing private and CD4 specificities.

This clonotype turned up a few times. Its recognized antigen is unknown. One base away there is no much larger clone; base qualities are not given. This was a case-control study nested in a cohort of healthcare workers in London, UK, who had nasopharyngeal swab PCR tests and blood samples taken every week. Healthcare workers were recruited between 23 and 31 March 2020, during the week of the UK lockdown, and were followed weekly for up to roughly 15 weeks. Library generation was performed with 5' RACE. Reads for this sample came from a NextSeq 500. In the TCR library protocol, unique molecular identifiers were attached to individual cDNA molecules to correct for PCR bias and sequencing error. Both TCR alpha and beta chains were sequenced, and tight co-correlation was observed between alpha and beta sequence abundances in each sample. The paper's data handling went like this. Decombinator V4 was used to annotate the V gene, J gene and CDR3 of the TCR sequences. TCRs were defined as expanded if a significant change between any two time points was detected under a Poisson model with p below 0.0001. Abundances of TCRs were expressed as counts per million after normalisation to the total number of TCRs sequenced in each sample. A search of VDJdb, accessed on 1 November 2021, was run for TCRs annotated to CMV, EBV and SARS-CoV-2, with TCRs annotated for multiple antigens excluded. TCRdb ran its own pipeline on the public reads, namely fastp trimming at Q25 and MiXCR clone calling, and kept in-frame beta chains. Here each entry gathers all rows of one CDR3 protein and keeps the most common genes and DNA. TCRdb, not the authors, supplied the V and J calls. This sample has tens of thousands of distinct CDR3 sequences in its table, and 5.6% of those were observed once. The ten top clones hold 6.8% of the sample.

The source of this sequence is an adult who was a healthcare worker with PCR-confirmed SARS-CoV-2 infection or an uninfected control (not recorded which). Sequencing was done on a sample of whole blood.

The nucleotides are TGTGCCAGCAGCCAGGGTCCCTCCAGGGGGCGAACCGGGGAGCTGTTTTTT. Its protein product is CASSQGPSRGRTGELFF. The rearranged chain carries TRBV3-1 and TRBJ2-2, and TRBD1 aligns with 8 junction nucleotides. The CDR3 spans 17 residues, from the cysteine through the phenylalanine. Only the CDR3 portion is preserved as DNA: 51 bases, with reading frame beginning at the first base. Here V drops 3 bases and J drops 5 bases, and the junction holds 11 bases not matched to any gene. CDR1 and CDR2 are drawn from the germline V gene (reference sequence): LGHDT, YNNKEL.